This T cell receptor (beta chain) emerged from a study of a mutant IDH1 vaccine in newly diagnosed glioma. Study-wide background: Treatment recipients were approximately 60% male and about 40% female, and their mean age was around 37 years. Study-wide results and caveats: Researchers report vaccine-induced immune responses in 93.3% of patients.

Time point given: week 5, during vaccination. Vaccinated patients received 300 ug of mutant IDH1 20-mer peptide per dose, with topical imiquimod. TCRdb's copy holds only in-frame clones and misses some; the assay was immunoSEQ multiplex PCR. In the table there are tens of thousands of clones, about 80% of which are singletons. This CDR3 is built from 15 residues. V shed 5 bases and J shed 3 bases, with 11 bases lying between them. Looked up from germline, CDR1 is SEHNR and CDR2 is FQNEAQ (reference sequence). To note about this clone: Antigen unknown.

The material sequenced was PBMCs, taken from a glioma patient whose treatment included an IDH1 peptide vaccine. This TCR came from a middle-aged man with glioma. This chain uses TRBV7-9 with TRBJ1-6; tentative D call: TRBD1 (6 bases). The CDR3 sequence is CASSAKGVYNSPLHF. The CDR3 nucleotides read TGTGCCAGCAGCGCTAAGGGGGTCTATAATTCACCCCTCCACTTT.